A selection of T cell receptor beta chains follows, all from one sample in a study of cytomegalovirus exposure and HLA in healthy donors. Generated by immunoSEQ multiplex PCR, the TCRdb table keeps only in-frame clones and is missing some. Of approximately 210,000 clones in the sample, around 79% were seen once. The sequencing input was PBMCs. Source of these receptors: a girl between 5 and 17 years old in good health and CMV-seropositive. The CDR3 runs from the conserved cysteine through the conserved F or W.

v_gene	CDR3aa
TRBV5-1	CASSLESSGPYNEQFF
TRBV12-5	CASGPRTKQGLNRTEAFF
TRBV4-3	CASSRLIAGGSDTQYF
TRBV10-1	CASSSRDRSYEQYF
TRBV7-9	CASSIGQGYEQYF
TRBV7-2	CASSFGLAEVMQYF
TRBV5-1	CASSLEATVIYNEQFF
TRBV5-4	CASSLTSQVAGELFF
TRBV27	CASQANGRYEQYF
TRBV4-3	CASSPEGAGYEQYF
TRBV5-1	CASSLAALAGGQETQYF
TRBV4-1	CASSQMRGGFTDTQYF
TRBV18	CASSHWTDLNEQFF
TRBV27	CASSLSAPSRGYTF
TRBV19	CASSSGTGPMNTEAFF
TRBV6-1	CASSVRGRVHTDTQYF
TRBV5-6	CASSPGPGTGGYGYTF
TRBV18	CASSQRTGGSSGELFF
TRBV5-4	CASSLSRGFGAGELFF
TRBV9	CASTLYGGASETQYF
TRBV7-9	CASSLLQGFSYEQYF
TRBV7-2	CASSYGTGESYEQYF
TRBV4-3	CASSQAKGNHSYEQYF
TRBV6-6	CASRGGTDSGYTF
TRBV14	CASSQAGRVGYTF
TRBV5-3	CARSWGQGWTDTQYF
TRBV5-1	CASSGASSGPAGTQYF
TRBV2	CASSERGGVSAKNIQYF
TRBV6-5	CASRSLNQPQHF
TRBV5-6	CASSFAGPSHEQYF
TRBV5-1	CASSLAGGAGQPQHF
TRBV29-1	CSVLQGSYEQYF
TRBV15	CATSSNEGATEAFF
TRBV10-1	CASSETGAQYF
TRBV4-3	CASSQKRLAGQQLFF
TRBV5-1	CASSAGTNTEAFF
TRBV9	CASSGGGKNTEAFF
TRBV2	CASREIMMSTDTQYF
TRBV7-2	CASREDMNTEAFF
TRBV25-1	CASSDRRGFAYEQYF
TRBV4-2	CASSPRDSNTDTQYF
TRBV29-1	CSVGVSRGEKLFF
TRBV10-3	CAISEPSNAGQGEAFF
TRBV4-1	CASSQGAGAGGAKDIQYF
TRBV11-3	CASTLDRASYEQYF
TRBV7-2	CASSLGQGRSPLHF
TRBV4-3	CASSPDRAYGEQYF
TRBV7-2	CASSPTGGGARTDTQYF
TRBV27	CASRSQGIQETQYF
TRBV11-2	CASSLEGALGTQYF
TRBV6-5	CASSPWGATNEKLFF
TRBV5-1	CASSAGGLTDTQYF
TRBV4-1	CASSQDPLSSGGGGYEQYF
TRBV7-9	CSSSLARWDSSYEQYF
TRBV4-3	CASSQGRYRGTGELFF
TRBV4-1	CASSPTSSTNEKLFF
TRBV29-1	CSVELSKEDSGNTIYF
TRBV19	CASSMFGLSRENYGYTF
TRBV11-3	CASTYGQDEGTDTQYF
TRBV6-6	CASSYSKGTEAFF